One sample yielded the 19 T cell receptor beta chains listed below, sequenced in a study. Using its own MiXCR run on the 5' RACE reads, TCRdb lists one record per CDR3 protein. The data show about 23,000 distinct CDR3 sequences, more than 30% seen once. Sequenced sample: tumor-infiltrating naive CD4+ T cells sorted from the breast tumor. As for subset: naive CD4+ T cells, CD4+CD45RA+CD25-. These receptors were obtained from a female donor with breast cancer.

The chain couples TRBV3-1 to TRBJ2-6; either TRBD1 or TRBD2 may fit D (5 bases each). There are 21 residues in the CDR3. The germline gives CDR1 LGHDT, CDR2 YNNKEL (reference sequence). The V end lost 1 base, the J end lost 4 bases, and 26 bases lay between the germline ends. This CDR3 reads CASSQAFRDAIVIWGANVLTF. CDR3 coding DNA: TGTGCCAGCAGCCAAGCATTCCGGGACGCCATTGTGATATGGGGGGCCAACGTCCTGACTTTC.

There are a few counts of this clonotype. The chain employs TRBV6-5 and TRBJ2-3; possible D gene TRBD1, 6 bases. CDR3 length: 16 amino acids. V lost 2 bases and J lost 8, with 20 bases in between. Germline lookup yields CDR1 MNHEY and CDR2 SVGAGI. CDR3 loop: CASSYGAGAVRGTQYF. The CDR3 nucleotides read TGTGCCAGCAGTTACGGAGCAGGGGCGGTGAGGGGTACGCAGTATTTT.

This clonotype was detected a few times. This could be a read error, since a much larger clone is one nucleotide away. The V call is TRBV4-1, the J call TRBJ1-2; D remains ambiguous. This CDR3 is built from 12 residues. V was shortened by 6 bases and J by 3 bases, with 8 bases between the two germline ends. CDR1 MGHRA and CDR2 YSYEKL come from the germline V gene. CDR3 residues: CASRGRYYGYTF. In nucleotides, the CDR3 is TGCGCCAGCAGAGGACGCTACTATGGCTACACCTTC.

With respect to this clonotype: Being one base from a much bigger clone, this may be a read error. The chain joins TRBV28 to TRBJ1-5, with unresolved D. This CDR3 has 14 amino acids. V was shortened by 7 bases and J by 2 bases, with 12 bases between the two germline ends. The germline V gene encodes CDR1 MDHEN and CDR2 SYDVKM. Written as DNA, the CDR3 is TGTGCCAGCACCCAGGATGTGGGCAATCAGCCCCAGCATTTT. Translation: CASTQDVGNQPQHF.

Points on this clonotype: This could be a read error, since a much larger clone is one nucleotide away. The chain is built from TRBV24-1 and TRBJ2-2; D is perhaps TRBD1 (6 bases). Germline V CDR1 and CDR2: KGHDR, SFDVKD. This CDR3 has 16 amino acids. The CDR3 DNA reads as TGTGCCACCAGTGATTTGGGGCAGGGGAACACCGGGGAGCTGTCTTTT. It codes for CATSDLGQGNTGELSF.

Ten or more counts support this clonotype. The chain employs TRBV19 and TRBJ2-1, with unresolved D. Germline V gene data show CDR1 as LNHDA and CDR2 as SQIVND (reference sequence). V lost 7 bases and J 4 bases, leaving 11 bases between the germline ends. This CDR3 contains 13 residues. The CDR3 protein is CASKGPGYNEQFF. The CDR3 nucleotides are TGTGCCAGTAAGGGCCCTGGGTACAATGAGCAGTTCTTC.

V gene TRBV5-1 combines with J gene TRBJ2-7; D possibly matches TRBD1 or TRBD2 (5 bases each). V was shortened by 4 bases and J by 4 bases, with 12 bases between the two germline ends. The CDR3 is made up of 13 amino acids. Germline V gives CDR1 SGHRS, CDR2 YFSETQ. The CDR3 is CASSRDVAYEQYF. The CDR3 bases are TGCGCCAGCAGCCGGGACGTGGCGTACGAGCAGTACTTC.

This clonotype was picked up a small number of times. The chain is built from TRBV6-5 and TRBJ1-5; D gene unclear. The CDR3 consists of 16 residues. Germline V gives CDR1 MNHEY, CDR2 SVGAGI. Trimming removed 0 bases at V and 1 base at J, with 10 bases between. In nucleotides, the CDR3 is TGTGCCAGCAGTTACTCAGCAAGGGCGAGCAATCAGCCCCAGCATTTT. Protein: CASSYSARASNQPQHF.

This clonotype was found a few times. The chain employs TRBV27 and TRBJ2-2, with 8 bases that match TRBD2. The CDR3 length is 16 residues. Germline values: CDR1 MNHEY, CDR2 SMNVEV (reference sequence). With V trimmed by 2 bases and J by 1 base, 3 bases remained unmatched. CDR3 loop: CASSLMSGRNTGELFF. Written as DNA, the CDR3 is TGTGCCAGCAGTTTAATGAGCGGGAGGAACACCGGGGAGCTGTTTTTT.

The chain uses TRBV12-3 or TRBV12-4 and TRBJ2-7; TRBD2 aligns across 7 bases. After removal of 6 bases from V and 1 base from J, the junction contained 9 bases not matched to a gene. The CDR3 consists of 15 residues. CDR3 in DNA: TGTGCCAGCAGCGACGACCCTAGCGGATCCTACGAGCAGTACTTC. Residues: CASSDDPSGSYEQYF.

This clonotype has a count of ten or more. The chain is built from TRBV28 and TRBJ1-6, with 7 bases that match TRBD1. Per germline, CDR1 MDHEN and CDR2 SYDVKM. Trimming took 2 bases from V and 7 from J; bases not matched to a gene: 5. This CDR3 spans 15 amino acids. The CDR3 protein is CASSLIGTDNSPLHF. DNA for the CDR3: TGTGCCAGCAGTTTAATCGGGACAGACAATTCACCCCTCCACTTT.

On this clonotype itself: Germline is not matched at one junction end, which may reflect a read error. CDR3 DNA sequence: TGCAATGCTAGCACACAGGGCTATGAGCAGTTCTTC. This sequence encodes CNASTQGYEQFF. The rearrangement links TRBV20-1 to TRBJ2-1, with D perhaps TRBD1 (6 bases). CDR3 length: 12 residues. Germline CDR1 is DFQATT and CDR2 is SNEGSKA (reference sequence).

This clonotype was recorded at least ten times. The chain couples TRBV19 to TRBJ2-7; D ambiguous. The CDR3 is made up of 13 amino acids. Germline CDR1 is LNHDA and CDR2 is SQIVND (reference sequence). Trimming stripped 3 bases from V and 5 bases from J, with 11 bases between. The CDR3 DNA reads TGTGCCAGTAGTATCCCCTCTTGGGACGAGCAGTACTTC. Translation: CASSIPSWDEQYF.

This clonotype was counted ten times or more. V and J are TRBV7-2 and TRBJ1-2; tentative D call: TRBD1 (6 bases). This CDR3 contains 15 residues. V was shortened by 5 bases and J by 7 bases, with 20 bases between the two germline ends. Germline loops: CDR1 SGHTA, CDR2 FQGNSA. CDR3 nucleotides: TGTGCCAGCAGCCCGGGCTGGGGGGCGCGGGTTGGCTACACCTTC. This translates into CASSPGWGARVGYTF.

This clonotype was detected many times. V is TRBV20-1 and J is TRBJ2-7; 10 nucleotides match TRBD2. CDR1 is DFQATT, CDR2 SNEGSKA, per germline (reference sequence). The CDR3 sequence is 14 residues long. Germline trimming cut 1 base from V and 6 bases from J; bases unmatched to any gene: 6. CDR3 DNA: TGCAGTGCTAGAGCGGATAGCGGGAGGCCCGAGCAGTACTTC. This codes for CSARADSGRPEQYF.

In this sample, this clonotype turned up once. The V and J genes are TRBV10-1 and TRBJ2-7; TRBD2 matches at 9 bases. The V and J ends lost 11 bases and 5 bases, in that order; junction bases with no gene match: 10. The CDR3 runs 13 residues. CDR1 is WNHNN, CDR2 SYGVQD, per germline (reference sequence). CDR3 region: CAPQLGLANEQYF. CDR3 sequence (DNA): TGCGCCCCCCAACTGGGACTAGCCAACGAGCAGTACTTC.

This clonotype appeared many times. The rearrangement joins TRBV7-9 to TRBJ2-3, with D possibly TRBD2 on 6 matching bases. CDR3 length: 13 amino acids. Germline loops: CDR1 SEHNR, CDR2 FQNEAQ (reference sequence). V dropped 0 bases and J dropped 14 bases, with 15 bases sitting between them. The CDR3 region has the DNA TGTGCCAGCAGCTTAGCGACGACTAGTGTAGGGTATTTT. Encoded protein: CASSLATTSVGYF.

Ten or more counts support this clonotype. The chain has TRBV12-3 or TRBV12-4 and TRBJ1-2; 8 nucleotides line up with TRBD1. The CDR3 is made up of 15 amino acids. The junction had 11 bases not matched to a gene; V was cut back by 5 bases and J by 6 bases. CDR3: CASSLDRTGHDGYTF. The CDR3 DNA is TGTGCCAGCAGTCTCGACCGGACAGGGCATGATGGCTACACCTTC.

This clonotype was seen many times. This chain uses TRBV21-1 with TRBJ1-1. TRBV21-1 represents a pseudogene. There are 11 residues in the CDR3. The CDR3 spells CAGREDTEAFF. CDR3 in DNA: TGTGCCGGCCGAGAAGACACTGAAGCTTTCTTT.